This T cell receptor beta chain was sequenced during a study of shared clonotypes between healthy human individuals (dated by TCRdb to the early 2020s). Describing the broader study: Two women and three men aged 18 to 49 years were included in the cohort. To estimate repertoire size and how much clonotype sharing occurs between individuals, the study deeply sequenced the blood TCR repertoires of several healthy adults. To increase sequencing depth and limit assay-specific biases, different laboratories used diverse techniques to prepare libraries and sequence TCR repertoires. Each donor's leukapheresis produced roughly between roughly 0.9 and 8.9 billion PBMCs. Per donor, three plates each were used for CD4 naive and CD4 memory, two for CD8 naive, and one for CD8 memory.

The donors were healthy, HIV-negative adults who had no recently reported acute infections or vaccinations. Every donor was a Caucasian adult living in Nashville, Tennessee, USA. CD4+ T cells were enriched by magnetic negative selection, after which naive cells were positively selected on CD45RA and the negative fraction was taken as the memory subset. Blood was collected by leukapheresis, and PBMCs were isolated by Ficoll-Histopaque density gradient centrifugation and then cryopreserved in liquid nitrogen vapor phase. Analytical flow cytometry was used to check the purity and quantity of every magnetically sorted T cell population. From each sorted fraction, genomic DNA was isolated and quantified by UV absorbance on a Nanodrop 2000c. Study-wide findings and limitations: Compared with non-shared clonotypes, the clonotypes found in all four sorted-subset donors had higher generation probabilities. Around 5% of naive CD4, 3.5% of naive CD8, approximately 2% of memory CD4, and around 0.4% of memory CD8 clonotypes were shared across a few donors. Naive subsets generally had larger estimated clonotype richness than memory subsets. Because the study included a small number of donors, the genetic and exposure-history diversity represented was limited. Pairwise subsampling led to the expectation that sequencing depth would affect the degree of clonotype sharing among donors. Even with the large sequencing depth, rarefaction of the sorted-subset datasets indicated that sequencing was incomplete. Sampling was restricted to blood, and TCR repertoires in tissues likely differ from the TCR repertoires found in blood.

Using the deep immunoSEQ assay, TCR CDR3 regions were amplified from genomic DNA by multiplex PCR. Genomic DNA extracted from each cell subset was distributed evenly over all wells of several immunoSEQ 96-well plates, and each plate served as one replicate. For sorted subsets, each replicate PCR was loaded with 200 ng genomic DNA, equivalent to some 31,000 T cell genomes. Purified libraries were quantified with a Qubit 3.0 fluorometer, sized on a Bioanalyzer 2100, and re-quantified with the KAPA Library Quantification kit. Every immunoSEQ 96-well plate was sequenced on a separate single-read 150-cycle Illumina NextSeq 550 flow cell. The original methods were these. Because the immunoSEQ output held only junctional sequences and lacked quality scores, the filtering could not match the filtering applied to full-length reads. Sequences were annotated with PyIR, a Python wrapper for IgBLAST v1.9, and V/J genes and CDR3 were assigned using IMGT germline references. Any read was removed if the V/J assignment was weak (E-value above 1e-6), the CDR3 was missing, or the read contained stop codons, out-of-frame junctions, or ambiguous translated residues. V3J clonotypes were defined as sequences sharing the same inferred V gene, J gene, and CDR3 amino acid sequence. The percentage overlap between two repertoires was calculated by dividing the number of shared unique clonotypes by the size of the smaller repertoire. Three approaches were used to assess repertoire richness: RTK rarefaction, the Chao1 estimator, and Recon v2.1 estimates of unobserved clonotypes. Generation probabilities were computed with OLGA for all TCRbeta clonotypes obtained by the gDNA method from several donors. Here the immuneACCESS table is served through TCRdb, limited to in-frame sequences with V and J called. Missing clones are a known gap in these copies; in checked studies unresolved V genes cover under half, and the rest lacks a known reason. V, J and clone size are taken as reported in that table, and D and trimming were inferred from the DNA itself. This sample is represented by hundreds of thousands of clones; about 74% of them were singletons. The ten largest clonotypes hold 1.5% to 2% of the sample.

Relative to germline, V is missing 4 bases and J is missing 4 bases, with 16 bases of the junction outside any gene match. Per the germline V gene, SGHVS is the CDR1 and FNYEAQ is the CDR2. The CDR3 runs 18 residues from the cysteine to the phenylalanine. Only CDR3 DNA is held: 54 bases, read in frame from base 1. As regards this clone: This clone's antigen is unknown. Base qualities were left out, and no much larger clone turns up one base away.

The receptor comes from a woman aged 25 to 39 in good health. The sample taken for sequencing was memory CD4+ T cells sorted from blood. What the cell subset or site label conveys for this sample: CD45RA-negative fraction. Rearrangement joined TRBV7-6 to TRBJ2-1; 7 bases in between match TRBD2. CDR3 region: CASSYTDPTSEGYNEQFF. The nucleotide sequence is TGTGCCAGCAGCTATACCGACCCTACTAGCGAGGGGTACAATGAGCAGTTCTTC.